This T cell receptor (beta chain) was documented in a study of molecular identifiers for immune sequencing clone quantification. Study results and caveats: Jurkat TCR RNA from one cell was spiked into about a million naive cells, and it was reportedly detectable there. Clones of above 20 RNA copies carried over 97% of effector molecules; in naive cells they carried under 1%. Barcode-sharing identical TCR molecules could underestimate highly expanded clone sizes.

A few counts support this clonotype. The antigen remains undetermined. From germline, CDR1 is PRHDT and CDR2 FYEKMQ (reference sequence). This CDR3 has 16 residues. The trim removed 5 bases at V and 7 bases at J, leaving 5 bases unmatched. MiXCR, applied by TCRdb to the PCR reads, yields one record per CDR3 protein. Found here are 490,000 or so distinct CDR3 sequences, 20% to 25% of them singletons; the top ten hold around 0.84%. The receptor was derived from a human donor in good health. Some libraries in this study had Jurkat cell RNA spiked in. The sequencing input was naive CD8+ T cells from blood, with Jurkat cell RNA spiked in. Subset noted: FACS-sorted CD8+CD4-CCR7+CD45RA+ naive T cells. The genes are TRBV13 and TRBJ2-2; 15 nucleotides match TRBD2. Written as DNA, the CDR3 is TGTGCCAGCAGCCGGACGGGACTAGCGGGAGGCGGGGAGCTGTTTTTT. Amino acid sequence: CASSRTGLAGGGELFF.